One and the same sample provided the 32 T cell receptor beta chains below, sequenced in a study of T cell changes during pregnancy in multiple sclerosis. TCRdb keeps only in-frame clones here, not all; method: immunoSEQ multiplex PCR. The table has under 70,000 clones, about 90% seen once. The specimen comprised CD4+ T cells from peripheral blood mononuclear cells, sampled in the first trimester of pregnancy. The receptors come from a female donor with multiple sclerosis, enrolled in a pregnancy study.

The CDR3 reads CASSSGTGYQAFF. CDR3 nucleotide sequence: TGCGCCAGCAGCTCCGGGACAGGGTATCAAGCTTTCTTT. The chain is built from TRBV5-1 and TRBJ1-1; 9 bases align to TRBD1. With V trimmed by 3 bases and J by 9 bases, 6 bases remained unmatched. Germline V gene sequence: CDR1 SGHRS, CDR2 YFSETQ. This CDR3 contains 13 residues.

The CDR3 DNA sequence: TGTGCCAGCAGCTTGGGACCGGGACAGGGGGCCTCTGAAGCTTTCTTT. This sequence encodes CASSLGPGQGASEAFF. The chain joins TRBV7-2 to TRBJ1-1, with 12 bases fitting TRBD1. CDR3 length equals 16 residues. Germline V CDR1 and CDR2: SGHTA, FQGNSA. The trim removed 3 bases at V and 6 bases at J, leaving 8 bases unmatched.

This clone has a single count. The V call is TRBV4-2, the J call TRBJ2-3; the match to TRBD2 covers 14 bases. The CDR3 runs to 17 residues. J gave up 6 bases and V 4 bases, and 9 bases lay outside the gene matches. The germline gives CDR1 LGHNA, CDR2 YNFKEQ. The DNA for the CDR3 is TGTGCCAGCAGCCCTGACCGACTAGCGGGGGGGCCGGATACGCAGTATTTT. As protein: CASSPDRLAGGPDTQYF.

V is TRBV7-8 and J is TRBJ1-6; no definite D call. Germline V gene sequence: CDR1 SGHVS, CDR2 FQNEAQ. The V and J ends lost 0 bases and 13 bases respectively, with 13 bases between them. There are 14 residues in the CDR3. The CDR3 region has the DNA TGTGCCAGCAGCTTAGCGCATGACATTCCTCCCCTCCACTTT. Residues: CASSLAHDIPPLHF.

Only one count was recorded for this clone. The V call is TRBV18, the J call TRBJ2-7; the D gene is possibly TRBD1 (6 bases). This CDR3 region has 15 residues. V lost 6 bases, J lost 3 bases, and 18 bases lay in between. Germline assignment: CDR1 KGHSH and CDR2 LQKENI. CDR3 region: CASSPLLGAGYEQYF. The DNA of the CDR3 is TGTGCCAGCTCCCCCCTATTGGGGGCCGGCTACGAGCAGTACTTC.

The chain carries TRBV10-3 and TRBJ2-3, with 10 bases that match TRBD2. V trimming: 6 bases; J trimming: 3 bases; junction bases outside the gene matches: 6. The germline V gene has CDR1 ENHRY and CDR2 SYGVKD. The CDR3 consists of 15 residues. CDR3 loop: CAISPAGGPTDTQYF. The CDR3 bases are TGTGCCATCAGCCCAGCGGGGGGGCCGACAGATACGCAGTATTTT.

J is TRBJ1-4 and V is TRBV21-1; the DNA was not compared with TRBD1, the D call given in the table. TRBV21-1 is deemed a pseudogene. The CDR3 totals 18 residues. The CDR3 sequence: CASSKVGQRRRGNEKLFF. The CDR3 DNA sequence: TGTGCCAGCAGCAAAGTGGGACAGAGGCGGAGAGGTAATGAAAAACTGTTTTTT.

The chain employs TRBV19 and TRBJ1-2; D is perhaps TRBD1 (6 bases). The CDR3 consists of 13 residues. The germline CDR1 and CDR2 sequences are LNHDA and SQIVND (reference sequence). V shed 7 bases and J shed 4 bases, with 13 bases lying between them. CDR3: CASTLAGAYGYTF. CDR3 sequence (DNA): TGTGCCAGTACCCTGGCAGGGGCCTATGGCTACACCTTC.

This chain connects TRBV18 to TRBJ2-1, with a tentative D call TRBD2 (6 bases). V lost 3 bases, J lost 0 bases, and 12 bases lay in between. Germline loops: CDR1 KGHSH, CDR2 LQKENI. The CDR3 totals 16 residues. CDR3 sequence reads: CASSPRGRSSYNEQFF. CDR3 coding DNA: TGTGCCAGCTCACCCCGGGGGAGGAGCTCCTACAATGAGCAGTTCTTC.

J is TRBJ2-3 and V is TRBV18; 9 bases fit TRBD1. There are 15 residues in the CDR3. With 6 bases clipped from V and 4 bases from J, the junction kept 8 bases outside the gene matches. CDR1 is KGHSH and CDR2 is LQKENI in the germline V gene. CDR3 residues: CASSYTGGLSDTQYF. In nucleotides, the CDR3 is TGTGCCAGCTCGTACACAGGGGGCTTGTCAGATACGCAGTATTTT.

The rearrangement links TRBV14 to TRBJ1-1; D might be TRBD1 (6 bases). In germline, CDR1 is SGHDN, CDR2 FVKESK. CDR3 size: 14 residues. The V and J ends lost 2 bases and 5 bases respectively, with 12 bases between them. The CDR3 reads CASSQLRGGTEAFF. CDR3 DNA: TGTGCCAGCAGCCAACTCAGGGGAGGGACTGAAGCTTTCTTT. The full variable domain, rest sourced from reference TRBV14 and TRBJ1-1, is EAGVTQFPSHSVIEKGQTVTLRCDPISGHDNLYWYRRVMGKEIKFLLHFVKESKQDESGMPNNRFLAERTGGTYSTLKVQPAELEDSGVYFCASSQLRGGTEAFFGQGTRLTVV.

V is TRBV9 and J is TRBJ1-1; perhaps TRBD1 as D (5 bases). Trimming took 1 base from V and 9 from J, leaving 16 bases between them. The CDR3 extends over 14 amino acids. Germline-derived CDR1 and CDR2 are SGDLS and YYNGEE. The CDR3 protein is CASSVSIGGGQAFF. The CDR3 DNA sequence: TGTGCCAGCAGCGTAAGTATCGGGGGAGGACAAGCTTTCTTT.

This chain connects TRBV13 to TRBJ2-3; 8 bases match TRBD2. CDR1 and CDR2 (germline): PRHDT, FYEKMQ (reference sequence). The CDR3 consists of 15 residues. V shed 2 bases and J 4 bases; nucleotides not matched to a gene: 5. CDR3 region: CASSLNSGGPDTQYF. CDR3 in DNA: TGTGCCAGCAGCTTAAACAGCGGGGGCCCAGATACGCAGTATTTT.

J is TRBJ2-7 and V is TRBV7-2; 7 positions match TRBD1. The V segment lost 5 bases and the J segment 1 base; nucleotides outside the gene matches: 5. The CDR3 covers 14 residues. Germline lookup yields CDR1 SGHTA and CDR2 FQGNSA. The CDR3 protein is CASSTRQGSYEQYF. The CDR3 region has the DNA TGTGCCAGCAGCACGCGACAGGGTTCCTACGAGCAGTACTTC.

The V call is TRBV18, the J call TRBJ1-4; tentatively, D is TRBD1 (5 bases). V shed 2 bases and J shed 3 bases, with 13 bases lying between them. This CDR3 comprises 16 residues. CDR1 and CDR2 from the germline V gene are KGHSH and LQKENI. CDR3 amino acids: CASSPRQTQANEKLFF. The CDR3 DNA follows: TGTGCCAGCTCACCAAGACAGACTCAAGCTAATGAAAAACTGTTTTTT.

As to this clone: A clone one base away is much larger, so this may be a read error. The chain is built from TRBV6-5 and TRBJ1-2; tentative D call: TRBD1 (6 bases). Trimming shortened V by 6 bases and J by 2 bases, and 10 bases separated the two germline ends. CDR1 and CDR2 (germline): MNHEY, SVGAGI. The CDR3 extends over 13 amino acids. CDR3 sequence reads: CASSPGTNYGYTF. The DNA for the CDR3 is TGTGCCAGCAGCCCCGGGACAAACTATGGCTACACCTTC.

V is TRBV6-4 and J is TRBJ2-3; D gene uncertain. Germline CDR1 reads MRHNA; CDR2 reads SNTAGT. V was pared by 6 bases and J by 4 bases, with 14 bases between. This CDR3 has 14 residues. The CDR3 DNA is TGTGCCAGCAGGGACCCCCTAGGCCCAGATACGCAGTATTTT. Its translation is CASRDPLGPDTQYF.

This sequence joins TRBV11-1 and TRBJ2-7, with 9 bases identical to TRBD2. The CDR3 is made up of 15 amino acids. The germline V gene has CDR1 SGHAT and CDR2 FQDESV (reference sequence). Germline trimming cut 2 bases from V and 7 bases from J; bases unmatched to any gene: 9. The CDR3 nucleotides are TGTGCCAGCAGCTTATCAGGCGGGGGGGCAGCTGAGCAGTACTTC. Protein: CASSLSGGGAAEQYF.

This clone was detected a few times. This chain connects TRBV21-1 to TRBJ2-5; TRBD1, as called in the table, went unchecked against the DNA. TRBV21-1 is a listed pseudogene. The CDR3 totals 14 residues. CDR3 in DNA: TGTGCCAGCAGCAAAAAACAGTTCCAAGAGACCCAGTACTTC. It yields the protein CASSKKQFQETQYF.

The gene calls are TRBV5-1 and TRBJ2-7; D remains unclear. Germline V gives CDR1 SGHRS, CDR2 YFSETQ. The V and J ends lost 0 bases and 2 bases respectively, with 3 bases between them. The CDR3 covers 12 residues. The CDR3 loop is CASSLDTYEQYF. The CDR3 DNA reads TGCGCCAGCAGCTTGGACACCTACGAGCAGTACTTC.

CDR3 coding DNA: TGTGCCAGCAGTTATAGGGGGCTCACTGAAGCTTTCTTT. It codes for CASSYRGLTEAFF. The chain carries TRBV6-5 and TRBJ1-1, with 7 bases lining up with TRBD1. V shed 3 bases and J 4 bases; nucleotides not matched to a gene: 2. This CDR3 spans 13 amino acids. Looked up from germline, CDR1 is MNHEY and CDR2 is SVGAGI.

The chain recombines TRBV2 with TRBJ1-2, with 8 bases aligning to TRBD1. J was trimmed by 5 bases and V by 6 bases; bases with no gene match: 5. The CDR3 totals 13 residues. Germline V gene sequence: CDR1 SNHLY, CDR2 FYNNEI. CDR3 region: CASRPGQDYGYTF. CDR3 DNA: TGTGCCAGCAGGCCGGGACAGGATTATGGCTACACCTTC.

The chain employs TRBV7-6 and TRBJ2-7; 8 bases agree with TRBD1. CDR1 and CDR2 (germline): SGHVS, FNYEAQ. The CDR3 runs to 15 residues. V lost 1 base, J lost 2 bases, and 4 bases stayed unmatched. CDR3 DNA: TGTGCCAGCAGCTTAGGGGCAGGGGGCCCCTACGAGCAGTACTTC. Its translation is CASSLGAGGPYEQYF.

The chain combines TRBV5-1 with TRBJ1-4, with D perhaps TRBD1 (5 bases). Germline lookup yields CDR1 SGHRS and CDR2 YFSETQ. The CDR3 sequence is 14 residues long. The V end lost 2 bases, the J end lost 3 bases, and 8 bases lay between the germline ends. The CDR3 nucleotides are TGCGCCAGCAGCTTAGGGGTGTCTAATGAAAAACTGTTTTTT. This codes for CASSLGVSNEKLFF.

The chain combines TRBV19 with TRBJ2-5, with D perhaps matching TRBD2 (5 bases). This CDR3 region has 15 residues. The V end was cut by 7 bases, the J end by 5 bases, with 20 bases between. Germline V lookup: CDR1 LNHDA, CDR2 SQIVND (reference sequence). CDR3 sequence reads: CASTPGRPAVETQYF. The CDR3 DNA reads TGTGCCAGTACCCCAGGTCGGCCAGCGGTGGAGACCCAGTACTTC.

The chain employs TRBV18 and TRBJ1-5, with D uncertain. The germline CDR1 and CDR2 sequences are KGHSH and LQKENI. This CDR3 has 14 residues. Trimming left V 6 bases short and J 0 bases short, with 9 bases between. The CDR3 nucleotides read TGTGCCAGCTCGCGAGAGGGTAGCAATCAGCCCCAGCATTTT. Translation: CASSREGSNQPQHF.

The count of this clone is one. The chain employs TRBV4-2 and TRBJ2-4; D might be TRBD2 (6 bases). Trimming took 1 base from V and 0 from J, leaving 13 bases between them. Looked up from germline, CDR1 is LGHNA and CDR2 is YNFKEQ. This CDR3 has 17 residues. CDR3 residues: CASSQAGGPLAKNIQYF. The CDR3 region has the DNA TGTGCCAGCAGCCAAGCCGGGGGACCTCTAGCCAAAAACATTCAGTACTTC.

V and J are TRBV4-3 and TRBJ2-3; TRBD2 matches at 15 bases. CDR1 and CDR2 (germline): LGHNA, YSLEER. Trimming cost V 5 bases and J 6 bases; bases outside gene matches: 6. The CDR3 contains 16 residues. The CDR3 region is CASSSGLAGGLDTQYF. CDR3 sequence (DNA): TGCGCCAGCAGCTCGGGACTAGCGGGGGGCCTGGATACGCAGTATTTT.

V and J are TRBV5-1 and TRBJ1-2; D is ambiguous. The CDR3 contains 14 residues. V gave up 3 bases and J gave up 4 bases, with 13 bases separating them. Per the germline V gene, CDR1 is SGHRS and CDR2 is YFSETQ. The CDR3 loop reads CASSSLGSSYGYTF. CDR3 DNA: TGCGCCAGCAGCTCCCTAGGCAGTAGCTATGGCTACACCTTC.

V usage is TRBV6-5 and J usage is TRBJ2-7; D might be TRBD1 (5 bases). CDR1 is MNHEY, CDR2 SVGAGI, per germline. Trimming stripped 4 bases from V and 2 bases from J, with 18 bases between. The CDR3 covers 16 residues. In DNA, the CDR3 is TGTGCCAGCAGTTCCGCTGCTTGGGGCGGTACCTACGAGCAGTACTTC. This sequence encodes CASSSAAWGGTYEQYF.

This chain joins TRBV5-4 and TRBJ2-3; TRBD2 agrees at 13 bases. This CDR3 comprises 16 residues. CDR1 SGHNT and CDR2 YYREEE come from the germline V gene (reference sequence). V dropped 4 bases and J dropped 8; count of bases not matched to a gene: 10. This CDR3 is CASSRLLAGGPGTQYF. DNA for the CDR3: TGTGCCAGCAGCCGATTACTAGCGGGGGGGCCCGGTACGCAGTATTTT.

This chain links TRBV9 with TRBJ2-7; 8 bases match TRBD1. Germline trimming cut 0 bases from V and 2 bases from J; bases unmatched to any gene: 13. This CDR3 has 18 amino acids. CDR1 SGDLS and CDR2 YYNGEE come from the germline V gene. The CDR3 bases are TGTGCCAGCAGCGTAGCTACAGGGACAGGAGGGAAGACCTACGAGCAGTACTTC. Translation gives CASSVATGTGGKTYEQYF.